The 15 T cell receptor beta chains below come from one sample, sequenced in a study of blood T cell repertoires in COVID-19. Profiling relied on immunoSEQ multiplex PCR, and the TCRdb table lists in-frame clones only, not all of them. The profile covers over 150,000 clones, with over 70% appearing a single time and around 3.2% taken by the ten largest. The source material was PBMCs or T cells enriched from blood (not recorded which). Receptor source: a woman in her sixties who had recovered from COVID-19.

The chain couples TRBV4-1 to TRBJ1-3; D possibly corresponds to TRBD1 (5 bases). V lost 0 bases and J lost 2, with 8 bases in between. The germline CDR1 and CDR2 sequences are MGHRA and YSYEKL. The CDR3 runs to 15 residues. CDR3 residues: CASSQDQGAGNTIYF. CDR3 bases: TGCGCCAGCAGCCAAGATCAAGGGGCTGGAAACACCATATATTTT.

J is TRBJ1-6 and V is TRBV11-3; 8 nucleotides align to TRBD1. The CDR3 is made up of 20 amino acids. Germline V CDR1 and CDR2: SGHNT, YENEEA. The V segment lost 0 bases and the J segment 7 bases; nucleotides outside the gene matches: 17. The CDR3 sequence: CASSLEVGQGAYSKNSPLHF. CDR3 nucleotides: TGTGCCAGCAGCTTAGAAGTAGGCCAGGGGGCGTACTCGAAAAATTCACCCCTCCACTTT. The whole variable domain, filled in from reference TRBV11-3 and TRBJ1-6, reads EAGVVQSPRYKIIEKKQPVAFWCNPISGHNTLYWYLQNLGQGPELLIRYENEEAVDDSQLPKDRFSAERLKGVDSTLKIQPAELGDSAVYLCASSLEVGQGAYSKNSPLHFGNGTRLTVT.

This clone was seen only once. V and J are TRBV9 and TRBJ1-1; D call uncertain. The V end was cut by 3 bases, the J end by 1 base, with 10 bases between. CDR3 length: 14 amino acids. Germline V gene sequence: CDR1 SGDLS, CDR2 YYNGEE. CDR3 residues: CASSADLGNTEAFF. As DNA, the CDR3 is TGTGCCAGCAGCGCAGACCTAGGGAACACTGAAGCTTTCTTT.

This clone has only one observation. The chain joins TRBV6-5 to TRBJ1-6; 7 bases agree with TRBD1. The CDR3 runs to 11 residues. Looked up from germline, CDR1 is MNHEY and CDR2 is SVGAGI. Trimming cost V 8 bases and J 18 bases; bases outside gene matches: 10. For the CDR3, the DNA is TGTGCCAGCGGCCCCTTGGCAGGGGGCCACTTT. The encoded protein is CASGPLAGGHF.

The CDR3, as DNA: TGTGCCAGCAGCCTAGGGAGCGGACTAGCGGGGACCGGGGAGCTGTTTTTT. Protein product: CASSLGSGLAGTGELFF. The chain combines TRBV7-8 with TRBJ2-2, with TRBD2 identical over 12 bases. Germline V lookup: CDR1 SGHVS, CDR2 FQNEAQ. Germline trimming cut 5 bases from V and 5 bases from J; bases unmatched to any gene: 9. This CDR3 has 17 amino acids.

V gene TRBV2 combines with J gene TRBJ1-2; D remains ambiguous. V lost 4 bases to trimming and J lost 7 bases, with 10 bases between them. Germline V CDR1 and CDR2: SNHLY, FYNNEI. The CDR3 extends over 12 amino acids. CDR3 residues: CASSGGDGGYTF. The DNA for the CDR3 is TGTGCCAGCAGTGGGGGAGATGGTGGCTACACCTTC.

This clone was recorded once. The CDR3 region is CASSIQNQPQHF. Here the CDR3 DNA reads TGTGCCAGTAGTATACAAAATCAGCCCCAGCATTTT. The rearrangement joins TRBV19 to TRBJ1-5; D unclear. CDR1 LNHDA and CDR2 SQIVND come from the germline V gene (reference sequence). Trimming removed 2 bases from V and 4 bases from J, with 3 bases in between. The CDR3 is made up of 12 amino acids.

The chain couples TRBV24-1 to TRBJ2-3; D ambiguous. The CDR3 length is 14 residues. Trimming shortened V by 2 bases and J by 6 bases, and 11 bases separated the two germline ends. Germline CDR1 and CDR2: KGHDR and SFDVKD. In nucleotides, the CDR3 is TGTGCCACCAGTGATTCTCGCTCTCGGGATACGCAGTATTTT. It is translated as CATSDSRSRDTQYF.

V usage is TRBV14 and J usage is TRBJ2-5, with 7 bases identical to TRBD1. With V trimmed by 4 bases and J by 4 bases, 9 bases remained unmatched. The germline V gene has CDR1 SGHDN and CDR2 FVKESK. This CDR3 is 15 amino acids long. CDR3: CASSPRTGQGETQYF. For the CDR3, the DNA is TGTGCCAGCAGCCCAAGGACAGGCCAAGGAGAGACCCAGTACTTC.

The chain uses TRBV29-1 and TRBJ2-1; 8 nucleotides align to TRBD1. Trimming cost V 0 bases and J 10 bases; bases outside gene matches: 8. The CDR3 is 14 residues long. Per the germline V gene, CDR1 is SQVTM and CDR2 is ANQGSEA. DNA for the CDR3: TGCAGCGTTGAAGATCGAGACAGGGGCGCCGAGCAGTTCTTC. This gives the protein CSVEDRDRGAEQFF.

This clone is a singleton in its sample. V usage is TRBV15 and J usage is TRBJ2-5, with TRBD2 as a possible D gene (7 bases). Germline CDR1 and CDR2: LNHNV and YYDKDF (reference sequence). This CDR3 has 15 residues. Between the trimmed V and J ends, which lost 9 bases and 1 base, there was a span of 18 bases. CDR3 sequence: CATSGGGRRQETQYF. As DNA, the CDR3 is TGTGCCACGTCGGGGGGCGGAAGACGCCAAGAGACCCAGTACTTC. The whole variable domain, filled in from reference TRBV15 and TRBJ2-5, reads DAMVIQNPRYQVTQFGKPVTLSCSQTLNHNVMYWYQQKSSQAPKLLFHYYDKDFNNEADTPDNFQSRRPNTSFCFLDIRSPGLGDTAMYLCATSGGGRRQETQYFGPGTRLLVL.

This chain uses TRBV29-1 with TRBJ1-1, with 7 bases matching TRBD1. Losses at the gene ends were 7 bases for V and 0 bases for J; bases not matched to a gene: 5. Germline loops: CDR1 SQVTM, CDR2 ANQGSEA. CDR3 length: 13 amino acids. The DNA for the CDR3 is TGCAGCGGTCGACAGGGACTGAACACTGAAGCTTTCTTT. Amino acid sequence: CSGRQGLNTEAFF.

This rearrangement joins TRBV10-3 to TRBJ1-5; 8 nucleotides align to TRBD1. Looked up from germline, CDR1 is ENHRY and CDR2 is SYGVKD. The CDR3 sequence is 14 residues long. Trimming removed 3 bases from V and 6 bases from J; junction bases left unmatched: 4. The CDR3 nucleotides are TGTGCCATCAGTGATGGACAGGGTGCTCAGCCCCAGCATTTT. Translating it yields CAISDGQGAQPQHF.

V usage is TRBV19 and J usage is TRBJ1-4; D unresolved. The CDR3 loop spans 14 amino acids. Per the germline V gene, CDR1 is LNHDA and CDR2 is SQIVND (reference sequence). With 1 base removed from V and 5 bases from J, the gap between germline ends came to 8 bases. The CDR3 spells CASSIGSVNEKLFF. The CDR3 coding sequence is TGTGCCAGTAGTATAGGGAGCGTGAATGAAAAACTGTTTTTT.

The V call is TRBV18, the J call TRBJ1-3; 7 nucleotides agree with TRBD1. Germline CDR1 and CDR2: KGHSH and LQKENI. Losses at the gene ends were 3 bases for V and 5 bases for J; bases not matched to a gene: 7. The CDR3 consists of 15 residues. CDR3 coding DNA: TGTGCCAGCTCACCCGACGACAGGGTGAGAAACACCATATATTTT. Translating it yields CASSPDDRVRNTIYF.